The clone carrying this T cell receptor (beta chain) was observed a single time. The antigen remains undetermined. The V gene lost 0 bases and the J gene lost 7 bases, with 16 bases spanning the gap. CDR3 length: 15 amino acids. Germline loops: CDR1 LNHDA, CDR2 SQIVND (reference sequence). The data are from a study of CD8 T cell repertoires and HIV-1 epitope variants. In the study overall: The baseline condition was 1M T cells left uncultured.

The assay was immunoSEQ multiplex PCR, and TCRdb's table has in-frame clones only and misses some. The data hold about 5,000 clones, with roughly two thirds observed a single time. This clonotype originated in a male donor with HIV. Sequencing input: cultured CD8+ T cells derived from PBMCs. V and J are TRBV19 and TRBJ2-7; possible D gene TRBD1, 6 bases. The CDR3 sequence: CASSIENRDNQEQYF. In DNA, the CDR3 is TGTGCCAGTAGTATAGAGAACCGGGACAACCAGGAGCAGTACTTC.